Listed below are T cell receptor beta chains from one sample, sequenced in a study of blood T cell repertoires in COVID-19. The method was immunoSEQ multiplex PCR; TCRdb's version includes in-frame clones alone and lacks a portion of them. The profile shows about 73,000 clones, 82% of them singletons. Sequences were obtained from peripheral blood. Receptors originate from a woman aged 55-69 years with acute or convalescent COVID-19. CDR3s include the opening cysteine and the closing phenylalanine or tryptophan. D genes are given only for firm matches. A clone size is listed for some rows: how often the clone was seen (once, few, many), or a class if it is expanded.

cdr3_length: 13; clone_size: -; d_call: TRBD1; v_call: TRBV12-3/TRBV12-4; j_call: TRBJ1-5; cdr3_nt: TGTGCCAGCAGTACAGGGGAGGATCAGCCCCAGCATTTT; cdr3_aa: CASSTGEDQPQHF
cdr3_length: 17; clone_size: -; d_call: -; v_call: TRBV2; j_call: TRBJ1-5; cdr3_nt: TGTGCCAGCAGTGATTCGGGACAATCTACCAGCAATCAGCCCCAGCATTTT; cdr3_aa: CASSDSGQSTSNQPQHF
cdr3_length: 13; clone_size: -; d_call: TRBD1; v_call: TRBV5-4; j_call: TRBJ1-2; cdr3_nt: TGTGCCAGCAGCCAAGTGACAGGGACCGGCTACACCTTC; cdr3_aa: CASSQVTGTGYTF
cdr3_length: 16; clone_size: -; d_call: TRBD2; v_call: TRBV27; j_call: TRBJ2-3; cdr3_nt: TGTGCCAGCAGCCGCGGACTAGCTCTTACCTCAGATACGCAGTATTTT; cdr3_aa: CASSRGLALTSDTQYF
cdr3_length: 13; clone_size: -; d_call: -; v_call: TRBV12-3/TRBV12-4; j_call: TRBJ1-1; cdr3_nt: TGTGCCAGCAGTTTAGGAGGGAGGACTGAAGCTTTCTTT; cdr3_aa: CASSLGGRTEAFF
cdr3_length: 12; clone_size: -; d_call: TRBD1; v_call: TRBV28; j_call: TRBJ1-2; cdr3_nt: TGTGCCACCTCGACAGGGAACTATGGCTACACCTTC; cdr3_aa: CATSTGNYGYTF
cdr3_length: 13; clone_size: -; d_call: TRBD1; v_call: TRBV2; j_call: TRBJ1-1; cdr3_nt: TGTGCCAGCGGCAGGGGGCGAAGCACTGAAGCTTTCTTT; cdr3_aa: CASGRGRSTEAFF
cdr3_length: 12; clone_size: -; d_call: -; v_call: TRBV10-3; j_call: TRBJ2-5; cdr3_nt: TGTGCCATAGGGGGAGAACAAGAGACCCAGTACTTC; cdr3_aa: CAIGGEQETQYF
cdr3_length: 14; clone_size: -; d_call: -; v_call: TRBV18; j_call: TRBJ2-5; cdr3_nt: TGTGCCAGCTCACCCTCGCGGGGCTGGGAGACCCAGTACTTC; cdr3_aa: CASSPSRGWETQYF
cdr3_length: 14; clone_size: -; d_call: -; v_call: TRBV19; j_call: TRBJ1-1; cdr3_nt: TGTGCCAGTAGTATGTACGCAGGGTCGCGTGAAGCTTTCTTT; cdr3_aa: CASSMYAGSREAFF
cdr3_length: 14; clone_size: -; d_call: -; v_call: TRBV19; j_call: TRBJ2-7; cdr3_nt: TGTGCCAGTAGTATTTGGCCGGGATCCTACGAGCAGTACTTC; cdr3_aa: CASSIWPGSYEQYF
cdr3_length: 16; clone_size: -; d_call: TRBD2; v_call: TRBV5-1; j_call: TRBJ2-1; cdr3_nt: TGCGCCAGCAGCTTTAACCCGGGACTAGTAAGCAATGAGCAGTTCTTC; cdr3_aa: CASSFNPGLVSNEQFF
cdr3_length: 15; clone_size: -; d_call: -; v_call: TRBV5-1; j_call: TRBJ2-1; cdr3_nt: TGCGCCAGCAGCTTGGAGCGGAGCCTAGACAATGAGCAGTTCTTC; cdr3_aa: CASSLERSLDNEQFF
cdr3_length: 15; clone_size: -; d_call: TRBD2; v_call: TRBV2; j_call: TRBJ2-3; cdr3_nt: TGTGCCAGCAGTGATCAGGGACTACCTGGAGATACGCAGTATTTT; cdr3_aa: CASSDQGLPGDTQYF
cdr3_length: 14; clone_size: -; d_call: TRBD1; v_call: TRBV18; j_call: TRBJ1-2; cdr3_nt: TGTGCCAGCTCAGCAGACAGGGGGCGAGATGGCTACACCTTC; cdr3_aa: CASSADRGRDGYTF
cdr3_length: 15; clone_size: -; d_call: TRBD1; v_call: TRBV19; j_call: TRBJ1-4; cdr3_nt: TGTGCCAGTACGACCCGGACAGGCCCTTTGGAAAAACTGTTTTTT; cdr3_aa: CASTTRTGPLEKLFF
cdr3_length: 14; clone_size: -; d_call: -; v_call: TRBV2; j_call: TRBJ2-3; cdr3_nt: TGTGCCACAGACTGGGTCCAGGGAACAGATACGCAGTATTTT; cdr3_aa: CATDWVQGTDTQYF
cdr3_length: 15; clone_size: once; d_call: -; v_call: TRBV29-1; j_call: TRBJ2-2; cdr3_nt: TGCAGCGTTAGGGGCGGGACGGTGAACACCGGGGAGCTGTTTTTT; cdr3_aa: CSVRGGTVNTGELFF
cdr3_length: 15; clone_size: -; d_call: -; v_call: TRBV9; j_call: TRBJ1-1; cdr3_nt: TGTGCCAGCAGCGTAGCTGGGGGGGTGGTCACTGAAGCTTTCTTT; cdr3_aa: CASSVAGGVVTEAFF
cdr3_length: 19; clone_size: -; d_call: -; v_call: TRBV21-1; j_call: TRBJ2-3; cdr3_nt: TGTGCCAGCAGCAAAAGGACTAGCGGGGGGGCAGTTTATTCAGATACGCAGTATTTT; cdr3_aa: CASSKRTSGGAVYSDTQYF
cdr3_length: 15; clone_size: -; d_call: -; v_call: TRBV11-2; j_call: TRBJ2-7; cdr3_nt: TGTGCCAGCAGCCTCATGGCGGGACCTACCTACGAGCAGTACTTC; cdr3_aa: CASSLMAGPTYEQYF
cdr3_length: 14; clone_size: once; d_call: TRBD2; v_call: TRBV29-1; j_call: TRBJ2-2; cdr3_nt: TGCAGCGTTCTGAGACTAGCGGGTACCGGGGAGCTGTTTTTT; cdr3_aa: CSVLRLAGTGELFF
cdr3_length: 13; clone_size: -; d_call: -; v_call: TRBV5-1; j_call: TRBJ2-7; cdr3_nt: TGCGCCAGCAGCTCAGGGCTAGGCTACGAGCAGTACTTC; cdr3_aa: CASSSGLGYEQYF
cdr3_length: 13; clone_size: -; d_call: -; v_call: TRBV29-1; j_call: TRBJ1-6; cdr3_nt: TGCAGCGTTGGGGAGGGGAGTGGATCACCCCTCCACTTT; cdr3_aa: CSVGEGSGSPLHF
cdr3_length: 16; clone_size: -; d_call: -; v_call: TRBV7-2; j_call: TRBJ2-7; cdr3_nt: TGTGCCAGCAGCTCCCGGGGGGCAGGCGACCGGTACGAGCAGTACTTC; cdr3_aa: CASSSRGAGDRYEQYF
cdr3_length: 13; clone_size: -; d_call: TRBD1; v_call: TRBV28; j_call: TRBJ2-4; cdr3_nt: TGTGCCAGCAACCCACAGGGGCGGAACATTCAGTACTTC; cdr3_aa: CASNPQGRNIQYF
cdr3_length: 14; clone_size: -; d_call: -; v_call: TRBV28; j_call: TRBJ1-5; cdr3_nt: TGTGCCAGCAGTTCAACAGGGTCTCGTCAGCCCCAGCATTTT; cdr3_aa: CASSSTGSRQPQHF
cdr3_length: 14; clone_size: -; d_call: -; v_call: TRBV18; j_call: TRBJ2-1; cdr3_nt: TGTGCCAGCTCACCCCTCGACTACGACAATGAGCAGTTCTTC; cdr3_aa: CASSPLDYDNEQFF
cdr3_length: 16; clone_size: few; d_call: -; v_call: TRBV28; j_call: TRBJ1-5; cdr3_nt: TGTGCCAGCAAGATACGGGAGAGTCCTTACAATCAGCCCCAGCATTTT; cdr3_aa: CASKIRESPYNQPQHF
cdr3_length: 15; clone_size: -; d_call: TRBD1; v_call: TRBV19; j_call: TRBJ1-1; cdr3_nt: TGTGCCAGTAGTATCGGGGACAGGGGATTGCCTGAAGCTTTCTTT; cdr3_aa: CASSIGDRGLPEAFF
cdr3_length: 15; clone_size: -; d_call: TRBD1; v_call: TRBV6-5; j_call: TRBJ1-6; cdr3_nt: TGTGCCAGCAGTACATACAGGGGACCTAATTCACCCCTCCACTTT; cdr3_aa: CASSTYRGPNSPLHF
cdr3_length: 12; clone_size: -; d_call: -; v_call: TRBV5-1; j_call: TRBJ1-4; cdr3_nt: TGCGCCAGCAGCCAACTAGGGGAAAAACTGTTTTTT; cdr3_aa: CASSQLGEKLFF
cdr3_length: 15; clone_size: -; d_call: -; v_call: TRBV3-1/TRBV3-2; j_call: TRBJ2-2; cdr3_nt: TGTGCCAGCAGCCAAGAAGGGGGTTTCTTCGGGGAGCTGTTTTTT; cdr3_aa: CASSQEGGFFGELFF
cdr3_length: 14; clone_size: -; d_call: TRBD2; v_call: TRBV5-6; j_call: TRBJ2-1; cdr3_nt: TGTGCCAGTCAGATGACGGGAGGCCCTAATGAGCAGTTCTTC; cdr3_aa: CASQMTGGPNEQFF
cdr3_length: 16; clone_size: -; d_call: TRBD1; v_call: TRBV18; j_call: TRBJ1-5; cdr3_nt: TGTGCCAGCTCACCCAGGGGACAGGGAGGCAATCAGCCCCAGCATTTT; cdr3_aa: CASSPRGQGGNQPQHF
cdr3_length: 15; clone_size: -; d_call: TRBD1; v_call: TRBV5-5; j_call: TRBJ1-5; cdr3_nt: TGTGCCAGCAGCTTGGCCCCACAGGGGGCCCAGCCCCAGCATTTT; cdr3_aa: CASSLAPQGAQPQHF
cdr3_length: 13; clone_size: -; d_call: -; v_call: TRBV25-1; j_call: TRBJ1-4; cdr3_nt: TGTGCCAGCAGGCCCGGGGGGACTGAAAAACTGTTTTTT; cdr3_aa: CASRPGGTEKLFF
cdr3_length: 17; clone_size: -; d_call: -; v_call: TRBV2; j_call: TRBJ2-2; cdr3_nt: TGTGCCAGCAGTGCGATACTTAGATTACAGGGTCCCGGGGAGCTGTTTTTT; cdr3_aa: CASSAILRLQGPGELFF
cdr3_length: 13; clone_size: -; d_call: -; v_call: TRBV19; j_call: TRBJ1-5; cdr3_nt: TGTGCCAGTAGTATTGCCAGGGATCAGCCCCAGCATTTT; cdr3_aa: CASSIARDQPQHF
cdr3_length: 15; clone_size: -; d_call: -; v_call: TRBV19; j_call: TRBJ1-5; cdr3_nt: TGTGCCAGTAGTATAGGGAGACAAGGAGGTCAGCCCCAGCATTTT; cdr3_aa: CASSIGRQGGQPQHF
cdr3_length: 14; clone_size: -; d_call: -; v_call: TRBV20-1; j_call: TRBJ2-2; cdr3_nt: TGCAGTGCTAGTACGGGGACGAACACCGGGGAGCTGTTTTTT; cdr3_aa: CSASTGTNTGELFF
cdr3_length: 17; clone_size: -; d_call: TRBD1; v_call: TRBV4-2; j_call: TRBJ2-4; cdr3_nt: TGTGCCAGCAGCCAACAAACCGGGACAGGGGGGAGAAACATTCAGTACTTC; cdr3_aa: CASSQQTGTGGRNIQYF
cdr3_length: 13; clone_size: -; d_call: -; v_call: TRBV4-2; j_call: TRBJ1-1; cdr3_nt: TGTGCCAGCAGCCGTACAGGGTCTACTGAAGCTTTCTTT; cdr3_aa: CASSRTGSTEAFF
cdr3_length: 15; clone_size: -; d_call: TRBD1; v_call: TRBV27; j_call: TRBJ2-6; cdr3_nt: TGTGCCAGCAGTCCTACAGGGGTTGGGGCCAACGTCCTGACTTTC; cdr3_aa: CASSPTGVGANVLTF
cdr3_length: 16; clone_size: -; d_call: TRBD1; v_call: TRBV3-1/TRBV3-2; j_call: TRBJ1-4; cdr3_nt: TGTGCCAGCAGCCAACGGGACAGGGGTTCAAGTGAAAAACTGTTTTTT; cdr3_aa: CASSQRDRGSSEKLFF
cdr3_length: 14; clone_size: -; d_call: -; v_call: TRBV28; j_call: TRBJ1-3; cdr3_nt: TGTGCCAGCAGTTTTCAGGGCGTAGGAAACACCATATATTTT; cdr3_aa: CASSFQGVGNTIYF
cdr3_length: 14; clone_size: -; d_call: TRBD2; v_call: TRBV3-1/TRBV3-2; j_call: TRBJ2-7; cdr3_nt: TGTGCCAGCAGCCTTAGCGGGGGGGCGGTCGAGCAGTACTTC; cdr3_aa: CASSLSGGAVEQYF
cdr3_length: 13; clone_size: -; d_call: -; v_call: TRBV21-1; j_call: TRBJ2-7; cdr3_nt: TGTGCCAGCAGGCTTACAGGGCGCTACGAGCAGTACTTC; cdr3_aa: CASRLTGRYEQYF